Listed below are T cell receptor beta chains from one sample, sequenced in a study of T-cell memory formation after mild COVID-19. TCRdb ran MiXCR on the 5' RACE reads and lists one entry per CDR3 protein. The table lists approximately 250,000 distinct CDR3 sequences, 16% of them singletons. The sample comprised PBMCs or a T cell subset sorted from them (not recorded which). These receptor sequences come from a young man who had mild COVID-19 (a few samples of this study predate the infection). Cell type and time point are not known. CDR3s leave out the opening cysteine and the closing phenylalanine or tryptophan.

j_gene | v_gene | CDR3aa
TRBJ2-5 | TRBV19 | ASSIVTGTMEETQY
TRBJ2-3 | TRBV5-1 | ASSGRGWATDTQY
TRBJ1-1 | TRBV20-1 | SAPSGAGGTEAF
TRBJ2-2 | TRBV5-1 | ASSPRVGTGELF
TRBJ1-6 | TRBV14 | ASSQVGKGDSPLH
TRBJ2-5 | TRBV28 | ASSPQGARGQETQY
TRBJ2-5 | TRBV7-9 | ASSSGNRGQETQY
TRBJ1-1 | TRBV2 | ASSEAYYREAF
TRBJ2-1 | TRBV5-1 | ASSLAIARASSYNEQF
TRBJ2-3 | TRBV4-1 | ASSQDWSGHTDTQY
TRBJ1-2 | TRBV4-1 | ASSHQPFSNAYGYT
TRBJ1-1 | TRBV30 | AWSFGGDTEAF
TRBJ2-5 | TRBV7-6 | ASSLLVGDWETQY
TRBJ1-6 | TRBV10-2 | ASSELGAGTGGIWDNSPLH
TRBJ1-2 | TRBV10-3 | AIKPDLGYGYT
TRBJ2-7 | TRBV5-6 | ASSVSWTDEQY
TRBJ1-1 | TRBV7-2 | ASSLYGRRNTEAF
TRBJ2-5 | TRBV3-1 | ASSPPFGKETQY
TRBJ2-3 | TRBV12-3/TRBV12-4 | ASSPTGGEQY
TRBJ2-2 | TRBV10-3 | AISESEGRTNTGELF
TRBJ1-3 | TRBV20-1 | SAWDSKDRNTIY
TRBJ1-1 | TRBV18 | ASSQGDSEDTEAF
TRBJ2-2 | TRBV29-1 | SGRTANTGELF
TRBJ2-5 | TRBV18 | ASSRSTGTQETQY
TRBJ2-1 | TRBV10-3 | AISGLSYNEQF
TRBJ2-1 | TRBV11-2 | ASSFPGAYNEQF
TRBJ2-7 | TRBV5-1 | ASSLTLGEQY
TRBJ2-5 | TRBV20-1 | SARKWGEQETQY
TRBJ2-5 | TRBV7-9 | ASSPNWDSGSRAQY
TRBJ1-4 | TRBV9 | ASSTRTGEEKLF
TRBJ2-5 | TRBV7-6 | ASSLRSPRGSGGAEETQY
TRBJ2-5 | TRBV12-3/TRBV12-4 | ASSLGGVTQY
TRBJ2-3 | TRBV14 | ASSPEGFSTDTQY
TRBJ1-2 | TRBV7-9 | ASSQGTESHGYT
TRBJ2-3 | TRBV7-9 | ASSTGTGFTDTQY
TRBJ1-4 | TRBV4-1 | ASSQAPRGRSEKLF
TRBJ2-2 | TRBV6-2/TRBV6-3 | ASSQHRGLAGNIGELF
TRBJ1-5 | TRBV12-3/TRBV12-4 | ASSLSSLSNQPQH
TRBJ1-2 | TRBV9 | ASSVGGTGSKYGYT
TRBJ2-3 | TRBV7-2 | ASSLTQSPFPSTDTQY
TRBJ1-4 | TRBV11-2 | ASSGGQYTNEKLF
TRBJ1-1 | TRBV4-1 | ASSQDPGTGGFEAF
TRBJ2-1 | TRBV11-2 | ASSLMLVRGGDEQF
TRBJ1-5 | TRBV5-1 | ASSLVGDSNQPQH
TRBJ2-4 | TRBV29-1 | SVEGGAKNIQY
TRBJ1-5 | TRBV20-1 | SARDRVRGGRQPQH
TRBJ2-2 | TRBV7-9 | ASSGRPGDTGELF
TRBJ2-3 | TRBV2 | ASSPPPLAGSTDTQY
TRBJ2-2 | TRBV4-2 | ASSQERTGNLYTGELF
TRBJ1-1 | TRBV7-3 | ASSWSPGRNTEAF
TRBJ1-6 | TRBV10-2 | ASSDLGNSPLH
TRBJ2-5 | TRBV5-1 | ASSPGQYQETQY
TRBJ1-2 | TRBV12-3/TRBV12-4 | ASTPNSPGDGYT
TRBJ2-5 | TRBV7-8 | ASSLGLIRGPRKETQY
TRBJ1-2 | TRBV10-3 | AISAQGGYGYT
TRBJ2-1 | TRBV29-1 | SVQNRGWDEQF
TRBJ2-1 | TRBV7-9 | ASSSNPRLAGGNEQF